This TCR beta chain was identified in a study of blood T cell repertoires in COVID-19. Across the whole study: PBMCs, B-cell-depleted T cells, or T cells were the source of the cDNA or gDNA that made up the material.

The CDR3 loop spans 14 amino acids. Germline CDR1 MGHDK, CDR2 SYGVNS. Trimming took 8 bases from V and 3 from J; bases not matched to a gene: 2. Measured with immunoSEQ multiplex PCR; TCRdb has only the in-frame clones, and not every one. Seen here are around 240,000 clones, 75% to 90% observed once, and the top ten hold approximately 2%. Everyone who took part was roughly 18 to 100 years old, and they came from 24 US areas. Sample: PBMCs or T cells enriched from blood (not recorded which). The receptor was isolated from a woman between 45 and 60 years old who had recovered from COVID-19. This chain links TRBV25-1 with TRBJ2-1; TRBD2 matches at 12 bases. The CDR3 reads CASATSGSYNEQFF. CDR3 in DNA: TGTGCCAGCGCGACTAGCGGGAGCTACAATGAGCAGTTCTTC.